The 26 T cell receptor beta chains below come from one sample, sequenced in a study of control samples from healthy donors and cancer patients. Sequencing used immunoSEQ multiplex PCR; TCRdb keeps in-frame clones, though not all of them. The data show 130,000 to 150,000 clones, 85% to 95% seen once. The sequencing sample was made of PBMCs. The receptors stem from a man between 60 and 75 years old with colorectal cancer.

V gene TRBV2 combines with J gene TRBJ2-3, with 7 bases matching TRBD2. With 7 bases clipped from V and 0 bases from J, the junction kept 4 bases outside the gene matches. CDR1 is SNHLY and CDR2 is FYNNEI in the germline V gene. This CDR3 has 14 residues. Here the CDR3 reads CASKRGPSTDTQYF. In DNA, the CDR3 is TGTGCCAGCAAGCGGGGCCCTAGCACAGATACGCAGTATTTT.

This rearrangement joins TRBV9 to TRBJ1-5; 8 bases are a match to TRBD1. The CDR3 is 16 amino acids. With V trimmed by 0 bases and J by 0 bases, 2 bases remained unmatched. CDR1 SGDLS and CDR2 YYNGEE come from the germline V gene. The CDR3 DNA follows: TGTGCCAGCAGCGTAGGAGGACAGGGTAGCAATCAGCCCCAGCATTTT. Translated, it gives CASSVGGQGSNQPQHF. Full variable domain (missing parts from reference TRBV9 and TRBJ1-5): DSGVTQTPKHLITATGQRVTLRCSPRSGDLSVYWYQQSLDQGLQFLIQYYNGEERAKGNILERFSAQQFPDLHSELNLSSLELGDSALYFCASSVGGQGSNQPQHFGDGTRLSIL.

The gene calls are TRBV12-3 or TRBV12-4 and TRBJ2-7; 9 bases line up with TRBD1. The CDR3 length is 13 residues. Unmatched junction bases numbered 1, after V lost 1 base and J lost 6 bases. This chain's CDR3 is CASSLGTGAEQYF. CDR3 DNA sequence: TGTGCCAGCAGTTTAGGGACAGGGGCCGAGCAGTACTTC.

The genes are TRBV20-1 and TRBJ1-1; D remains ambiguous. Germline CDR1 is DFQATT and CDR2 is SNEGSKA (reference sequence). The CDR3 is 13 amino acids. With 3 bases removed from V and 0 bases from J, the gap between germline ends came to 8 bases. CDR3 residues: CSASQTMNTEAFF. In nucleotides, the CDR3 is TGCAGTGCTAGTCAGACCATGAACACTGAAGCTTTCTTT.

The rearrangement links TRBV7-9 to TRBJ2-6, with D perhaps matching TRBD1 (6 bases). Per germline, CDR1 SEHNR and CDR2 FQNEAQ (reference sequence). The CDR3 is made up of 17 amino acids. Trimming removed 4 bases from V and 0 bases from J, with 13 bases in between. The CDR3 region has the DNA TGTGCCAGCAGCTCCGCTGACAGGCCCTCTGGGGCCAACGTCCTGACTTTC. This translates into CASSSADRPSGANVLTF.

The chain couples TRBV9 to TRBJ1-3, with D uncertain. V lost 0 bases and J lost 0, with 7 bases in between. The germline CDR1 and CDR2 sequences are SGDLS and YYNGEE. The CDR3 length is 15 residues. CDR3 DNA: TGTGCCAGCAGCGTAGGGCAGAACTCTGGAAACACCATATATTTT. It is translated as CASSVGQNSGNTIYF.

This chain uses TRBV6-6 with TRBJ1-5, with a tentative D call TRBD1 (6 bases). The V end was cut by 4 bases, the J end by 3 bases, with 10 bases between. From germline, CDR1 is MNHNY and CDR2 SVGAGI (reference sequence). CDR3 length: 14 amino acids. The CDR3 sequence: CASSWTVINQPQHF. CDR3 nucleotides: TGTGCCAGCAGTTGGACAGTGATCAATCAGCCCCAGCATTTT.

The chain employs TRBV2 and TRBJ1-2; the D gene is possibly TRBD1 (6 bases). Trimming left V 3 bases short and J 4 bases short, with 12 bases between. Germline V CDR1 and CDR2: SNHLY, FYNNEI. The CDR3 consists of 14 residues. The DNA of the CDR3 is TGTGCCAGCAGTGAGGAACAGGGATTCTATGGCTACACCTTC. It yields the protein CASSEEQGFYGYTF.

The J gene is TRBJ1-1, the V gene TRBV11-2; D may be TRBD1 (6 bases). Germline CDR1 is SGHAT and CDR2 is FQNNGV. The V gene lost 1 base and the J gene lost 1 base, with 13 bases spanning the gap. CDR3 length equals 16 residues. DNA for the CDR3: TGTGCCAGCAGCTTAGCCTCCAGGGGTGAGAACACTGAAGCTTTCTTT. The encoded protein is CASSLASRGENTEAFF. Looking up the rest from reference TRBV11-2 and TRBJ1-1 gives the full variable domain: EAGVAQSPRYKIIEKRQSVAFWCNPISGHATLYWYQQILGQGPKLLIQFQNNGVVDDSQLPKDRFSAERLKGVDSTLKIQPAKLEDSAVYLCASSLASRGENTEAFFGQGTRLTVV.

The chain is built from TRBV19 and TRBJ1-1, with D possibly matching TRBD1 (6 bases). The germline CDR1 and CDR2 sequences are LNHDA and SQIVND (reference sequence). The CDR3 length is 16 residues. V lost 3 bases and J 1 base, leaving 15 bases between the germline ends. The CDR3 bases are TGTGCCAGTAGTATCCCAGGGGTGGTGGGGAACACTGAAGCTTTCTTT. This gives the protein CASSIPGVVGNTEAFF.

The rearrangement uses TRBV11-2 and TRBJ2-5, with D perhaps matching TRBD2 (6 bases). V lost 4 bases to trimming and J lost 2 bases, with 20 bases between them. This CDR3 has 17 amino acids. Germline CDR1 is SGHAT and CDR2 is FQNNGV. The CDR3 loop is CASSSGTSPFRQETQYF. The CDR3 DNA reads TGTGCCAGCAGCTCCGGGACTTCACCTTTTCGACAAGAGACCCAGTACTTC. Complete variable domain (other parts from reference TRBV11-2 and TRBJ2-5): EAGVAQSPRYKIIEKRQSVAFWCNPISGHATLYWYQQILGQGPKLLIQFQNNGVVDDSQLPKDRFSAERLKGVDSTLKIQPAKLEDSAVYLCASSSGTSPFRQETQYFGPGTRLLVL.

V gene TRBV4-1 combines with J gene TRBJ1-5; tentative D call: TRBD1 (5 bases). Deletions cut 3 bases from V and 6 bases from J, with 12 bases between. In germline, CDR1 is MGHRA, CDR2 YSYEKL. The CDR3 sequence is 14 residues long. The CDR3 DNA is TGCGCCAGCAGCCAGTTCGGGGCGGCTCAGCCCCAGCATTTT. Protein product: CASSQFGAAQPQHF.

The chain couples TRBV5-8 to TRBJ1-1; no firm D call. Germline V gives CDR1 SGHTS, CDR2 YDEGEE. Trimming took off 1 base at V and 4 bases at J, with 17 bases between the two ends. The CDR3 contains 16 residues. CDR3 nucleotides: TGTGCCAGCAGCTTGAGGCAAAAGGTTACGAGCACTGAAGCTTTCTTT. It encodes CASSLRQKVTSTEAFF.

The CDR3 sequence is CASSPGLGQGKDEQYF. The CDR3 DNA sequence: TGTGCCAGCAGCCCAGGGCTGGGACAGGGAAAGGACGAGCAGTACTTC. The J gene is TRBJ2-7, the V gene TRBV11-3, with 9 bases identical to TRBD1. Germline loops: CDR1 SGHNT, CDR2 YENEEA. The CDR3 totals 16 residues. The V segment lost 5 bases and the J segment 5 bases; nucleotides outside the gene matches: 13.

The chain couples TRBV25-1 to TRBJ2-3; TRBD2 matches 13 bases. The CDR3 length is 17 residues. The V gene's germline CDR1 is MGHDK and CDR2 SYGVNS. The ends lost 6 bases at V and 2 bases at J; junction bases unmatched: 8. Written as DNA, the CDR3 is TGTGCCAGCAGCCGGGCCGGGACTAGCGGGGCCACAGATACGCAGTATTTT. This gives the protein CASSRAGTSGATDTQYF.

The CDR3 protein is CASSQEGQKNTEAFF. The CDR3 DNA reads as TGTGCCAGCAGCCAAGAAGGGCAGAAGAACACTGAAGCTTTCTTT. This chain uses TRBV3-1 (or the pseudogene TRBV3-2) with TRBJ1-1; no clear D. CDR1 is LGHDT, CDR2 YNNKEL, per germline (reference sequence). This CDR3 region has 15 residues. Trimming took 0 bases from V and 1 from J, leaving 9 bases between them.

V is TRBV5-1 and J is TRBJ2-7, with TRBD1 as a possible D gene (6 bases). CDR1 and CDR2 (germline): SGHRS, YFSETQ. Trimming shortened V by 0 bases and J by 0 bases, and 10 bases separated the two germline ends. There are 15 residues in the CDR3. The CDR3 DNA reads as TGCGCCAGCAGCTTGGTGGTGACAGGCTCCTACGAGCAGTACTTC. Its protein product is CASSLVVTGSYEQYF.

This clone was recorded only once. The rearrangement links TRBV7-2 to TRBJ1-5; D gene uncertain. CDR1 is SGHTA and CDR2 is FQGNSA in the germline V gene. The length of the CDR3 is 13 residues. Trimming stripped 3 bases from V and 7 bases from J, with 10 bases between. DNA of the CDR3: TGTGCCAGCAGCTTTAGGGTCGAACAGCCCCAGCATTTT. This translates into CASSFRVEQPQHF.

The chain employs TRBV29-1 and TRBJ2-1; D is perhaps TRBD1 (6 bases). This CDR3 has 11 residues. Trimming removed 6 bases at V and 7 bases at J, with 10 bases between. Per germline, CDR1 SQVTM and CDR2 ANQGSEA. The CDR3 nucleotides are TGCAGCGTCAACAGGGTGAATGAGCAGTTCTTC. Translation: CSVNRVNEQFF.

This chain links TRBV30 with TRBJ1-1; D perhaps matches TRBD1 (6 bases). The V end was cut by 5 bases, the J end by 4 bases, with 14 bases between. Germline V CDR1 and CDR2: GTSNPN, SVGIG (reference sequence). The CDR3 is 13 amino acids. This CDR3 is CAWGAEGGTEAFF. The CDR3 bases are TGTGCCTGGGGAGCCGAGGGGGGCACTGAAGCTTTCTTT.

The CDR3 nucleotides are TGTGCCAGCAGTGAAGTGGGTCGGTCTTCTAGCACAGATACGCAGTATTTT. Amino acids: CASSEVGRSSSTDTQYF. V and J are TRBV6-1 and TRBJ2-3; no clear D gene. Per the germline V gene, CDR1 is MNHNS and CDR2 is SASEGT. Trimming stripped 1 base from V and 0 bases from J, with 14 bases between. The CDR3 has 17 amino acids.

Here the CDR3 reads CASINGQNTGELFF. In DNA form, the CDR3 reads TGTGCCAGCATTAACGGACAGAACACCGGGGAGCTGTTTTTT. The rearrangement uses TRBV6-1 and TRBJ2-2; possibly TRBD1 for D (5 bases). The germline V gene has CDR1 MNHNS and CDR2 SASEGT. The CDR3 runs 14 residues. Trimming cost V 7 bases and J 1 base, with 10 bases left between them.

The rearrangement joins TRBV6-5 to TRBJ1-4, with 9 bases aligning to TRBD1. Germline V lookup: CDR1 MNHEY, CDR2 SVGAGI. Trimming removed 6 bases from V and 8 bases from J; junction bases left unmatched: 10. The CDR3 is 15 residues long. Written as DNA, the CDR3 is TGTGCCAGCAGAAACACCGGGACAGGGAACGAAAAACTGTTTTTT. As protein: CASRNTGTGNEKLFF.

CDR3 protein: CASSPMGQQETQYF. The CDR3 DNA reads as TGTGCCAGCAGCCCCATGGGACAGCAAGAGACCCAGTACTTC. The rearrangement joins TRBV6-6 to TRBJ2-5, with TRBD1 matching over 7 bases. There are 14 residues in the CDR3. CDR1 and CDR2 (germline): MNHNY, SVGAGI (reference sequence). V dropped 6 bases and J dropped 2; count of bases not matched to a gene: 6.

The rearrangement uses TRBV6-5 and TRBJ1-2; 7 bases match TRBD1. Germline V lookup: CDR1 MNHEY, CDR2 SVGAGI. There are 15 residues in the CDR3. V was clipped by 7 bases and J by 6 bases; unmatched bases: 14. CDR3 loop: CASKAGGGAENGYTF. The CDR3 coding sequence is TGTGCCAGCAAAGCTGGAGGGGGCGCGGAGAATGGCTACACCTTC.

The chain has TRBV19 and TRBJ1-1; possible D gene TRBD1, 6 bases. The CDR3 runs to 13 residues. Trimming left V 6 bases short and J 5 bases short, with 13 bases between. Germline CDR1 is LNHDA and CDR2 is SQIVND (reference sequence). The CDR3 DNA reads as TGTGCCAGTAGGCCCAGGGGTTTAACTGAAGCTTTCTTT. Translating gives CASRPRGLTEAFF.